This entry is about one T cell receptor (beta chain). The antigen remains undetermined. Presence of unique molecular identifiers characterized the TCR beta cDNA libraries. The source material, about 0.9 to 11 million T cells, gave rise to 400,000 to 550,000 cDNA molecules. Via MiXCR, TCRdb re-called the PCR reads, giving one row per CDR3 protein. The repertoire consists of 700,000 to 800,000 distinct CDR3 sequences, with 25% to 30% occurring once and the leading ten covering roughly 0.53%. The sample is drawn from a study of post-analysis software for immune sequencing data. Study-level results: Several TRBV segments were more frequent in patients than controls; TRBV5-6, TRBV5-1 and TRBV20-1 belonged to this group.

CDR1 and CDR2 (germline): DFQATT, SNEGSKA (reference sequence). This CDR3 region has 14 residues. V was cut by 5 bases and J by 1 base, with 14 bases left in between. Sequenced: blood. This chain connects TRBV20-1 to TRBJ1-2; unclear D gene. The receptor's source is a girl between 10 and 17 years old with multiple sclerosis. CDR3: CSALRSGFNYGYTF. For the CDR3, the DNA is TGCAGTGCTTTAAGGTCGGGATTTAACTATGGCTACACCTTC.